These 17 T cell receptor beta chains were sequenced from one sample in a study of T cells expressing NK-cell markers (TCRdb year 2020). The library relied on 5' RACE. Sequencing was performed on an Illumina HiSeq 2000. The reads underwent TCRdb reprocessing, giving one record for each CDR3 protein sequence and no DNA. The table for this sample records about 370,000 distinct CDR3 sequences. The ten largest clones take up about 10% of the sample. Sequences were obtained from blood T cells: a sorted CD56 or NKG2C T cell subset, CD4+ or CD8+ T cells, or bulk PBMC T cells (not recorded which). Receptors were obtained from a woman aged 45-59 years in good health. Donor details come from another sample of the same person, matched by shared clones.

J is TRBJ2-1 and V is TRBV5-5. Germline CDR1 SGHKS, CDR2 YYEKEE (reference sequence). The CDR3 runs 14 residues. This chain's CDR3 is CASSFAGGSNEQFF.

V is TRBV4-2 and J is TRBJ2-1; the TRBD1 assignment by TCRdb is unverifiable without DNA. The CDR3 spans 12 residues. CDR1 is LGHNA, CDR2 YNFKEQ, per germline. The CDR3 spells CASSQVGTEQFF.

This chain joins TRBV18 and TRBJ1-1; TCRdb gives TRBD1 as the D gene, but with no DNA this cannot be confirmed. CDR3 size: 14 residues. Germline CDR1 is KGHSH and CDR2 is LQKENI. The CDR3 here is CASSPRTGTDEAFF.

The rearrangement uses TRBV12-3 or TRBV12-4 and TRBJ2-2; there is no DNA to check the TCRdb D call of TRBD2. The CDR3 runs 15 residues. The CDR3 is CANSGSGANTGELFF.

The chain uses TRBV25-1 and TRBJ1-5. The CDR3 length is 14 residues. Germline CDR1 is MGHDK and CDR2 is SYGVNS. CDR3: CASSGVGLNQPQHF.

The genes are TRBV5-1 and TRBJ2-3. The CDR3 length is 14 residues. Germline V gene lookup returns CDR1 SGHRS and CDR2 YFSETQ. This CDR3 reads CASSLTAHSDTQYF.

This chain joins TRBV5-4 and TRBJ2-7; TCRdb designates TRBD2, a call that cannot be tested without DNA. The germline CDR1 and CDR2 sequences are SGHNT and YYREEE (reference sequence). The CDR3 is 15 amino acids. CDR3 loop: CASSFKLAGDGEQYF.

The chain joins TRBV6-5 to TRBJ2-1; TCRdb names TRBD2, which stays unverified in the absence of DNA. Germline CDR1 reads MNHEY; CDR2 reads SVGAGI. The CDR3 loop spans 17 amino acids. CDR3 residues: CASSPIAGRGRDNEQFF.

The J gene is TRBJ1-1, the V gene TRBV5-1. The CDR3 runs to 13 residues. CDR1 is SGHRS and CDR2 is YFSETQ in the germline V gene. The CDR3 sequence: CASSYSSYTEAFF. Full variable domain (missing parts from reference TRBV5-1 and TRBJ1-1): KAGVTQTPRYLIKTRGQQVTLSCSPISGHRSVSWYQQTPGQGLQFLFEYFSETQRNKGNFPGRFSGRQFSNSRSEMNVSTLELGDSALYLCASSYSSYTEAFFGQGTRLTVV.

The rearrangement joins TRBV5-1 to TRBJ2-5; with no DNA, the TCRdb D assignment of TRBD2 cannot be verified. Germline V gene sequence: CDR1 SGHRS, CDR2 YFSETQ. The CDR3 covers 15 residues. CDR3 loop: CASSLTSGYQETQYF.

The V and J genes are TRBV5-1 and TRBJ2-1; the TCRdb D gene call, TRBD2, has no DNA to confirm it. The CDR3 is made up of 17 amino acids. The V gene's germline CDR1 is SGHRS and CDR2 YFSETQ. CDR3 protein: CASSSVAGAPTTTEQFF.

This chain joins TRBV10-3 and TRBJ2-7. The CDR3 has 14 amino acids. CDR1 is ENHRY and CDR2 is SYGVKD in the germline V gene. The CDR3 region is CAISESDLTYEQYF.

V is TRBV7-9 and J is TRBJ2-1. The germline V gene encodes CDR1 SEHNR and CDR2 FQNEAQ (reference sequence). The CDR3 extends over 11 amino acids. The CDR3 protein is CASSTLNEQFF.

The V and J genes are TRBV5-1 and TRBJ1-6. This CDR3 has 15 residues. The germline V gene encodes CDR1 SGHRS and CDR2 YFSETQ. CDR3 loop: CASSLGGRDNSPLHF. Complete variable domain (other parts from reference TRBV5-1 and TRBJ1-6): KAGVTQTPRYLIKTRGQQVTLSCSPISGHRSVSWYQQTPGQGLQFLFEYFSETQRNKGNFPGRFSGRQFSNSRSEMNVSTLELGDSALYLCASSLGGRDNSPLHFGNGTRLTVT.

CDR3: CATRIPGQNYEQYF. The chain joins TRBV15 to TRBJ2-7; with no DNA, the TCRdb D assignment of TRBD1 cannot be verified. The CDR3 has 14 amino acids. The germline V gene has CDR1 LNHNV and CDR2 YYDKDF (reference sequence).

The CDR3 loop is CASSFSGTAKFF. This chain links TRBV5-6 with TRBJ2-1; TCRdb gives TRBD1 as the D gene, but with no DNA this cannot be confirmed. The CDR3 runs 12 residues. CDR1 is SGHDT, CDR2 YYEEEE, per germline. Full variable domain (rest looked up from reference TRBV5-6 and TRBJ2-1): DAGVTQSPTHLIKTRGQQVTLRCSPKSGHDTVSWYQQALGQGPQFIFQYYEEEERQRGNFPDRFSGHQFPNYSSELNVNALLLGDSALYLCASSFSGTAKFFGPGTRLTVL.

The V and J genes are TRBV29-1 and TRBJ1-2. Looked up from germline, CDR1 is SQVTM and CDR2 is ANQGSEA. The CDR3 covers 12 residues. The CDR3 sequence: CSVDSAVYGYTF.